This T cell receptor beta chain comes out of a study of blood T cell repertoires in COVID-19. Across the study: Both acute and convalescent COVID-19 samples were obtained from the United States, Italy and Spain.

Original analysis: The assay estimated nucleated cells by amplifying reference gene primers. Here immunoSEQ multiplex PCR was the method, and the copy in TCRdb shows in-frame clones only, minus some. D and trimming were read from the DNA, whereas the V and J calls and clone size are those reported in that table. The sample contains 68,000 or so clones, roughly 88% of which appear only once. CDR3 length: 15 amino acids. CDR1 and CDR2 (germline): SGHRS, YFSETQ. The V gene end was trimmed by 2 bases and the J gene end by 0 bases; junction bases not matched to a gene: 0. The clonotype comes from a woman aged 70-85 years with acute or convalescent COVID-19. The chain joins TRBV5-1 to TRBJ1-4; the match to TRBD1 covers 8 bases. The source material was peripheral blood. CDR3 DNA: TGCGCCAGCAGCTTACAGGGGGCAACTAATGAAAAACTGTTTTTT. This encodes CASSLQGATNEKLFF.